Each of the 17 T cell receptor beta chains below was sequenced from the same sample in a study of CD8 T cell repertoires and HIV-1 epitope variants. The repertoire was sequenced with immunoSEQ multiplex PCR; TCRdb's copy has only in-frame clones and lacks some. The data hold under 5,500 clones, with less than 80% observed a single time. These TCRs are of unknown antigen specificity. Sequenced input: cultured CD8+ T cells derived from PBMCs. These receptor sequences come from a male donor with HIV.

This clone came up a few times. This chain links TRBV6-1 with TRBJ2-7; no definite D call. This CDR3 comprises 14 residues. V was trimmed by 1 base and J by 2 bases, leaving 9 bases between them. Germline CDR1 and CDR2: MNHNS and SASEGT. CDR3 nucleotide sequence: TGTGCCAGCAGTGAAGGAGCAGGTCCCTACGAGCAGTACTTC. Its translation is CASSEGAGPYEQYF.

This clone was seen a few times. The CDR3 DNA reads as TGTGCCAGCAGCTTAGAGACAGGGGGCCCCTACGAGCAGTACTTC. This translates into CASSLETGGPYEQYF. This chain uses TRBV7-9 with TRBJ2-7, with 10 bases matching TRBD1. The germline V gene has CDR1 SEHNR and CDR2 FQNEAQ (reference sequence). The CDR3 consists of 15 residues. J was trimmed by 2 bases and V by 1 base; bases with no gene match: 2.

This chain joins TRBV28 and TRBJ2-1, with 7 bases identical to TRBD1. The V gene's germline CDR1 is MDHEN and CDR2 SYDVKM. J gave up 4 bases and V 5 bases, and 5 bases lay outside the gene matches. The CDR3 runs to 14 residues. Written as DNA, the CDR3 is TGTGCCAGCAGTGCCGGACAGGCTTACAATGAGCAGTTCTTC. Translation: CASSAGQAYNEQFF.

The gene calls are TRBV2 and TRBJ2-5; TRBD1 might be the D (6 bases). Looked up from germline, CDR1 is SNHLY and CDR2 is FYNNEI. This CDR3 is 13 amino acids long. Trimming cost V 6 bases and J 4 bases, with 12 bases left between them. This CDR3 is CASRNPRGETQYF. As DNA, the CDR3 is TGTGCCAGCAGGAACCCCAGGGGAGAGACCCAGTACTTC. The variable domain in full, with the rest retrieved from reference TRBV2 and TRBJ2-5, is EPEVTQTPSHQVTQMGQEVILRCVPISNHLYFYWYRQILGQKVEFLVSFYNNEISEKSEIFDDQFSVERPDGSNFTLKIRSTKLEDSAMYFCASRNPRGETQYFGPGTRLLVL.

The rearrangement links TRBV7-2 to TRBJ2-7; TRBD1 aligns across 11 bases. The ends lost 0 bases at V and 3 bases at J; junction bases unmatched: 1. Looked up from germline, CDR1 is SGHTA and CDR2 is FQGNSA. The CDR3 covers 15 residues. This CDR3 is CASSLAGTGGYEQYF. CDR3 DNA sequence: TGTGCCAGCAGCTTAGCGGGGACAGGGGGCTACGAGCAGTACTTC.

V gene TRBV7-9 combines with J gene TRBJ1-2; D may be TRBD1 (5 bases). CDR1 SEHNR and CDR2 FQNEAQ come from the germline V gene (reference sequence). V was trimmed by 5 bases and J by 1 base, leaving 14 bases between them. This CDR3 has 15 amino acids. Here the CDR3 DNA reads TGTGCCAGCAGCGTCTCTTCGGGGGTTAACTATGGCTACACCTTC. Encoded protein: CASSVSSGVNYGYTF. The full variable domain, completed using reference TRBV7-9 and TRBJ1-2, is DTGVSQNPRHKITKRGQNVTFRCDPISEHNRLYWYRQTLGQGPEFLTYFQNEAQLEKSRLLSDRFSAERPKGSFSTLEIQRTEQGDSAMYLCASSVSSGVNYGYTFGSGTRLTVV.

V usage is TRBV11-2 and J usage is TRBJ1-2, with TRBD1 identical over 7 bases. CDR1 and CDR2 (germline): SGHAT, FQNNGV. The CDR3 runs 18 residues. The V segment lost 4 bases and the J segment 2 bases; nucleotides outside the gene matches: 16. CDR3 nucleotide sequence: TGTGCCAGCAGCTCTACTTTTGGGACAGCCTTTCTAAACTATGGCTACACCTTC. Residues: CASSSTFGTAFLNYGYTF.

This chain joins TRBV7-2 and TRBJ2-7, with TRBD2 matching over 9 bases. From germline, CDR1 is SGHTA and CDR2 FQGNSA. V shed 1 base, J shed 2 bases, and the junction held 6 bases outside the gene matches. CDR3 length equals 16 residues. The CDR3 coding sequence is TGTGCCAGCAGCTTAGATCGAGCGGGGGGAACCTACGAGCAGTACTTC. This sequence encodes CASSLDRAGGTYEQYF.

This clone appeared a few times. The rearrangement uses TRBV5-6 and TRBJ2-7; TRBD1 matches 9 bases. There are 15 residues in the CDR3. Germline V CDR1 and CDR2: SGHDT, YYEEEE. V lost 3 bases and J lost 0; bases outside the gene matches: 4. The CDR3 DNA follows: TGTGCCAGCAGCTCCGGGACAGGGAGCTCCTACGAGCAGTACTTC. As protein: CASSSGTGSSYEQYF. The entire variable domain, with the rest obtained from reference TRBV5-6 and TRBJ2-7, is as follows: DAGVTQSPTHLIKTRGQQVTLRCSPKSGHDTVSWYQQALGQGPQFIFQYYEEEERQRGNFPDRFSGHQFPNYSSELNVNALLLGDSALYLCASSSGTGSSYEQYFGPGTRLTVT.

J is TRBJ2-5 and V is TRBV9; D ambiguous. CDR3 length: 11 amino acids. V lost 0 bases, J lost 3 bases, and 0 bases lay in between. Germline CDR1 and CDR2: SGDLS and YYNGEE. The DNA for the CDR3 is TGTGCCAGCAGCGTAGAAGAGACCCAGTACTTC. This sequence encodes CASSVEETQYF.

V gene TRBV7-2 combines with J gene TRBJ2-4; either TRBD1 or TRBD2 may fit D (5 bases each). The CDR3 runs to 15 residues. Per the germline V gene, CDR1 is SGHTA and CDR2 is FQGNSA. V lost 5 bases and J 0 bases, leaving 11 bases between the germline ends. The CDR3 DNA follows: TGTGCCAGCAGCCCCGGGGCCCTAGCCAAAAACATTCAGTACTTC. It is translated as CASSPGALAKNIQYF.

The rearrangement links TRBV28 to TRBJ1-1; no reliable D call. The CDR3 length is 13 residues. Germline V gives CDR1 MDHEN, CDR2 SYDVKM. V was cut by 5 bases and J by 6 bases, with 13 bases left in between. The CDR3 protein is CASSLGRRSEAFF. The CDR3 DNA reads TGTGCCAGCAGTCTTGGGCGGAGATCTGAAGCTTTCTTT.

The rearrangement joins TRBV27 to TRBJ2-3; D gene ambiguous. The CDR3 totals 16 residues. Trimming took 1 base from V and 2 from J, leaving 13 bases between them. Per the germline V gene, CDR1 is MNHEY and CDR2 is SMNVEV (reference sequence). This CDR3 is CASSLWQAKATDTQYF. CDR3 nucleotide sequence: TGTGCCAGCAGTTTATGGCAGGCCAAAGCCACAGATACGCAGTATTTT.

The CDR3, as DNA: TGTGCCAGCCGCGTGGGACAGGCCGAGACCCAGTACTTC. It is translated as CASRVGQAETQYF. The chain uses TRBV5-5 and TRBJ2-5; 8 positions match TRBD1. J gave up 5 bases and V 7 bases, and 7 bases lay outside the gene matches. Germline CDR1 is SGHKS and CDR2 is YYEKEE (reference sequence). The CDR3 sequence is 13 residues long.

This clone has only one observation. V gene TRBV11-1 combines with J gene TRBJ2-2; D is undetermined. CDR1 is SGHAT and CDR2 is FQDESV in the germline V gene (reference sequence). The CDR3 spans 13 residues. Trimming took off 5 bases at V and 6 bases at J, with 10 bases between the two ends. For the CDR3, the DNA is TGTGCCAGCAGCCCCCAGTCAGCCGGGGAGCTGTTTTTT. It translates to CASSPQSAGELFF. Complete variable domain (other parts from reference TRBV11-1 and TRBJ2-2): EAEVAQSPRYKITEKSQAVAFWCDPISGHATLYWYRQILGQGPELLVQFQDESVVDDSQLPKDRFSAERLKGVDSTLKIQPAELGDSAMYLCASSPQSAGELFFGEGSRLTVL.

There are a few counts of this clone. CDR3 loop: CAINSGQGYEQYF. The CDR3 region has the DNA TGTGCCATCAATTCCGGACAGGGCTACGAGCAGTACTTC. The V and J genes are TRBV10-3 and TRBJ2-7, with TRBD1 matching over 8 bases. Germline V gives CDR1 ENHRY, CDR2 SYGVKD. The length of the CDR3 is 13 residues. Trimming at V came to 7 bases and at J to 3 bases, leaving 5 bases not matched to a gene.

The chain recombines TRBV27 with TRBJ2-7; D unclear. The germline gives CDR1 MNHEY, CDR2 SMNVEV (reference sequence). The CDR3 sequence is 13 residues long. Trimming cost V 5 bases and J 2 bases, with 10 bases left between them. In DNA, the CDR3 is TGTGCCAGCAGTCCCGCCCGAACCTACGAGCAGTACTTC. The encoded protein is CASSPARTYEQYF.